The 16 T cell receptor beta chains below all came from one sample that was sequenced in a study of OX40 agonist ivuxolimab in advanced cancers. Method: immunoSEQ multiplex PCR; TCRdb's copy keeps in-frame clones and lacks some. The repertoire holds roughly 53,000 clones, with about 85% as singletons. Sequencing was performed on CD4+ or CD8+ T cells sorted from blood, taken in a trial of the OX40 agonist ivuxolimab. The receptors originated from an adult with an advanced solid tumor such as melanoma, head and neck, liver or kidney cancer.

The CDR3 sequence is CASSRSGDRDQPQHF. The CDR3 DNA sequence: TGTGCCAGCAGCCGGTCGGGGGACAGGGATCAGCCCCAGCATTTT. The genes are TRBV4-2 and TRBJ1-5; 9 bases agree with TRBD1. This CDR3 is 15 amino acids long. From germline, CDR1 is LGHNA and CDR2 YNFKEQ. J gave up 5 bases and V 4 bases, and 6 bases lay outside the gene matches.

The rearrangement joins TRBV11-2 to TRBJ1-1, with 8 positions matching TRBD1. The CDR3 length is 17 residues. Germline CDR1 is SGHAT and CDR2 is FQNNGV. The junction had 13 bases not matched to a gene; V was cut back by 3 bases and J by 4 bases. In DNA, the CDR3 is TGTGCCAGCAGCTTTGGCGGGAACAGGGGGACGAGCACTGAAGCTTTCTTT. As protein: CASSFGGNRGTSTEAFF.

The CDR3 region is CAIREGGDDGYTF. CDR3 DNA sequence: TGTGCCATCAGAGAGGGGGGGGACGATGGCTACACCTTC. The V and J genes are TRBV10-3 and TRBJ1-2, with TRBD1 as a possible D gene (6 bases). Germline CDR1 and CDR2: ENHRY and SYGVKD. V was trimmed by 6 bases and J by 6 bases, leaving 14 bases between them. The CDR3 runs 13 residues.

The chain joins TRBV5-1 to TRBJ2-7; 15 nucleotides line up with TRBD2. Germline CDR1 SGHRS, CDR2 YFSETQ. Trimming cost V 2 bases and J 1 base; bases outside gene matches: 1. This CDR3 has 16 residues. CDR3: CASSFGLAGGSYEQYF. The CDR3 bases are TGCGCCAGCAGCTTCGGACTAGCGGGAGGGTCCTACGAGCAGTACTTC. Based on the CDR3 plus reference TRBV5-1 and TRBJ2-7, the full variable domain is KAGVTQTPRYLIKTRGQQVTLSCSPISGHRSVSWYQQTPGQGLQFLFEYFSETQRNKGNFPGRFSGRQFSNSRSEMNVSTLELGDSALYLCASSFGLAGGSYEQYFGPGTRLTVT.

The chain is built from TRBV9 and TRBJ2-1; 14 bases are a match to TRBD2. The germline CDR1 and CDR2 sequences are SGDLS and YYNGEE. After removal of 3 bases from V and 9 bases from J, the junction contained 20 bases not matched to a gene. This CDR3 contains 20 residues. CDR3 in amino acids: CASSAARRGTSGSERSEQFF. The CDR3 bases are TGTGCCAGCAGCGCCGCCCGACGCGGGACTAGCGGGAGTGAACGTTCTGAGCAGTTCTTC.

This chain links TRBV5-1 with TRBJ1-1, with TRBD1 matching 7 bases. The CDR3 contains 13 residues. Trimming at V came to 6 bases and at J to 6 bases, leaving 8 bases not matched to a gene. Germline CDR1 is SGHRS and CDR2 is YFSETQ. The CDR3 protein is CASNRDSGSEAFF. The CDR3 DNA follows: TGCGCCAGCAACCGGGACAGCGGCTCTGAAGCTTTCTTT.

This chain uses TRBV2 with TRBJ1-6; TRBD1 agrees at 9 bases. CDR3 length: 14 amino acids. Germline trimming cut 6 bases from V and 10 bases from J; bases unmatched to any gene: 7. Germline values: CDR1 SNHLY, CDR2 FYNNEI. The CDR3 spells CASRPTGGRSPLHF. For the CDR3, the DNA is TGTGCCAGCAGGCCCACAGGGGGCAGATCACCCCTCCACTTT.

A few counts support this clone. The genes are TRBV10-1 and TRBJ2-2; TRBD2 is a possible D gene (5 bases). Germline V CDR1 and CDR2: WNHNN, SYGVQD (reference sequence). V was trimmed by 0 bases and J by 7 bases, leaving 6 bases between them. CDR3 length equals 13 residues. The CDR3 nucleotides read TGCGCCAGCAGTGAGTCTACTAGCGGGGAGCTGTTTTTT. This translates into CASSESTSGELFF.

The V gene is TRBV5-1, the J gene TRBJ2-7; 10 bases are a match to TRBD2. This CDR3 is 16 amino acids long. Per the germline V gene, CDR1 is SGHRS and CDR2 is YFSETQ. J lost 7 bases, V lost 0 bases, and 10 bases had no gene match. The CDR3: CASSLAEASGSEEQYF. The CDR3 DNA reads TGCGCCAGCAGCTTGGCCGAGGCTAGCGGGAGTGAAGAGCAGTACTTC.

The chain joins TRBV5-4 to TRBJ2-7; D is ambiguous. The CDR3 extends over 14 amino acids. The germline gives CDR1 SGHNT, CDR2 YYREEE (reference sequence). V lost 4 bases and J 3 bases, leaving 14 bases between the germline ends. The CDR3 DNA follows: TGTGCCAGCAGCCCGAAAGGATCCCACTACGAGCAGTACTTC. It translates to CASSPKGSHYEQYF. Full variable domain (remainder filled in from reference TRBV5-4 and TRBJ2-7): ETGVTQSPTHLIKTRGQQVTLRCSSQSGHNTVSWYQQALGQGPQFIFQYYREEENGRGNFPPRFSGLQFPNYSSELNVNALELDDSALYLCASSPKGSHYEQYFGPGTRLTVT.

The J gene is TRBJ2-7, the V gene TRBV18; D is undetermined. CDR1 and CDR2 (germline): KGHSH, LQKENI. This CDR3 is built from 15 residues. The ends were cut back, 0 bases at V and 0 bases at J, with 9 bases in the middle. CDR3 sequence: CASSPPAATSYEQYF. The CDR3 DNA follows: TGTGCCAGCTCACCACCGGCGGCAACCTCCTACGAGCAGTACTTC. Full variable domain (remainder filled in from reference TRBV18 and TRBJ2-7): NAGVMQNPRHLVRRRGQEARLRCSPMKGHSHVYWYRQLPEEGLKFMVYLQKENIIDESGMPKERFSAEFPKEGPSILRIQQVVRGDSAAYFCASSPPAATSYEQYFGPGTRLTVT.

This chain uses TRBV6-6 with TRBJ1-2, with 8 bases matching TRBD1. Trimming removed 6 bases from V and 8 bases from J; junction bases left unmatched: 8. The germline V gene has CDR1 MNHNY and CDR2 SVGAGI (reference sequence). The CDR3 has 13 amino acids. In DNA, the CDR3 is TGTGCCAGCAGCCAGGACAGGGCGCGGGGCTACACCTTC. It yields the protein CASSQDRARGYTF.

The count of this clone is one. The chain joins TRBV5-4 to TRBJ2-3; maybe TRBD2 (6 bases). Germline CDR1 SGHNT, CDR2 YYREEE (reference sequence). The V gene lost 6 bases and the J gene lost 6 bases, with 17 bases spanning the gap. The CDR3 has 14 residues. The CDR3 DNA reads as TGTGCCAGCATGGGGAGGCCGCTGGGGGATACGCAGTATTTT. Translated, it gives CASMGRPLGDTQYF.

V usage is TRBV19 and J usage is TRBJ2-3, with D unresolved. CDR1 LNHDA and CDR2 SQIVND come from the germline V gene (reference sequence). The CDR3 sequence is 15 residues long. With 6 bases removed from V and 5 bases from J, the gap between germline ends came to 18 bases. The CDR3 DNA reads as TGTGCCAGTAGCCCTTACCCCCTAGTTCAAGATACGCAGTATTTT. Residues: CASSPYPLVQDTQYF. The whole variable domain, remainder taken from reference TRBV19 and TRBJ2-3, is DGGITQSPKYLFRKEGQNVTLSCEQNLNHDAMYWYRQDPGQGLRLIYYSQIVNDFQKGDIAEGYSVSREKKESFPLTVTSAQKNPTAFYLCASSPYPLVQDTQYFGPGTRLTVL.

The chain combines TRBV18 with TRBJ2-4; no definite D call. The V gene's germline CDR1 is KGHSH and CDR2 LQKENI. Deletions cut 3 bases from V and 4 bases from J, with 7 bases between. The CDR3 runs to 13 residues. This CDR3 is CASSPAPKNIQYF. As DNA, the CDR3 is TGTGCCAGCTCACCGGCCCCTAAAAACATTCAGTACTTC.

This chain uses TRBV28 with TRBJ1-2, with 7 bases matching TRBD1. The germline V gene has CDR1 MDHEN and CDR2 SYDVKM. With 6 bases clipped from V and 7 bases from J, the junction kept 8 bases outside the gene matches. This CDR3 has 13 amino acids. The DNA for the CDR3 is TGTGCCAGCAGAACCGACAGGGAGGCTGGCTACACCTTC. Translation gives CASRTDREAGYTF.